The 22 T cell receptor beta chains below all came from one sample that was sequenced in a study of shared clonotypes between healthy human individuals. The data were produced by immunoSEQ multiplex PCR, yet TCRdb's version contains in-frame clones alone and is incomplete. This table holds hundreds of thousands of clones, around 77% found once. The sample comprised PBMCs. The receptor source for this set is a middle-aged woman in good health. Some clones in this sample may be carry-over from other donors' samples.

The chain is built from TRBV28 and TRBJ1-3; D remains ambiguous. The CDR3 totals 18 residues. With 1 base removed from V and 0 bases from J, the gap between germline ends came to 16 bases. CDR1 is MDHEN, CDR2 SYDVKM, per germline. The CDR3 here is CASSLSAFADGSGNTIYF. CDR3 nucleotides: TGTGCCAGCAGTTTATCGGCCTTTGCAGACGGCTCTGGAAACACCATATATTTT.

As concerns this clone: A read error is possible here, since a much larger clone lies one base away. The V gene is TRBV30, the J gene TRBJ1-6; 9 bases agree with TRBD1. Germline CDR1 GTSNPN, CDR2 SVGIG (reference sequence). J gave up 10 bases and V 2 bases, and 9 bases lay outside the gene matches. The CDR3 runs 15 residues. CDR3 protein: CAWSSGDREPSPLHF. In nucleotides, the CDR3 is TGTGCCTGGAGTTCGGGGGACAGGGAACCCTCACCCCTCCACTTT.

The V call is TRBV7-8, the J call TRBJ2-7, with a tentative D call TRBD2 (6 bases). From germline, CDR1 is SGHVS and CDR2 FQNEAQ. The V end was cut by 7 bases, the J end by 4 bases, with 11 bases between. The CDR3 runs 12 residues. The CDR3, as DNA: TGTGCCAGCATGCGGGAAGGGTACGAGCAGTACTTC. This translates into CASMREGYEQYF.

This clone has ten or more counts. The V call is TRBV4-2, the J call TRBJ2-2, with 9 positions matching TRBD2. Looked up from germline, CDR1 is LGHNA and CDR2 is YNFKEQ. The CDR3 loop spans 16 amino acids. V was clipped by 4 bases and J by 3 bases; unmatched bases: 6. The CDR3 DNA sequence: TGTGCCAGCAGCCCGAGGGGCGGGAGGGACACCGGGGAGCTGTTTTTT. Translation: CASSPRGGRDTGELFF.

V and J are TRBV18 and TRBJ2-5, with 11 bases lining up with TRBD2. The CDR3 loop spans 16 amino acids. Looked up from germline, CDR1 is KGHSH and CDR2 is LQKENI. Trimming at V came to 3 bases and at J to 1 base, leaving 4 bases not matched to a gene. The DNA of the CDR3 is TGTGCCAGCTCACCTCGACTAGCGGGGCCCCAAGAGACCCAGTACTTC. Translating it yields CASSPRLAGPQETQYF. The variable domain in full, with the rest retrieved from reference TRBV18 and TRBJ2-5, is NAGVMQNPRHLVRRRGQEARLRCSPMKGHSHVYWYRQLPEEGLKFMVYLQKENIIDESGMPKERFSAEFPKEGPSILRIQQVVRGDSAAYFCASSPRLAGPQETQYFGPGTRLLVL.

This clone was seen just once. This chain links TRBV4-1 with TRBJ2-1, with 13 bases fitting TRBD2. With V trimmed by 4 bases and J by 0 bases, 6 bases remained unmatched. This CDR3 contains 18 residues. Germline V gene data show CDR1 as MGHRA and CDR2 as YSYEKL. CDR3 sequence: CASSRGLAGRSSYNEQFF. The CDR3, as DNA: TGCGCCAGCAGCCGGGGACTAGCGGGACGTAGCTCCTACAATGAGCAGTTCTTC.

About this clone itself: Other DNA variants within this sample encode the same CDR3. The V call is TRBV11-2, the J call TRBJ1-6; D ambiguous. The V end lost 5 bases, the J end lost 3 bases, and 8 bases lay between the germline ends. This CDR3 region has 14 residues. The germline V gene encodes CDR1 SGHAT and CDR2 FQNNGV. The CDR3 loop is CASSPGFYNSPLHF. The DNA of the CDR3 is TGTGCCAGCAGCCCCGGGTTCTATAATTCACCCCTCCACTTT.

V and J are TRBV7-8 and TRBJ1-5; no clear D gene. Per the germline V gene, CDR1 is SGHVS and CDR2 is FQNEAQ. Trimming cost V 3 bases and J 5 bases, with 11 bases left between them. The CDR3 is made up of 14 amino acids. Here the CDR3 DNA reads TGTGCCAGCAGCTTTGACGGCTATTATCAGCCCCAGCATTTT. Its protein product is CASSFDGYYQPQHF.

A few counts support this clone. The chain has TRBV18 and TRBJ2-5, with a weak D call TRBD2 (5 bases). The germline CDR1 and CDR2 sequences are KGHSH and LQKENI. Trimming shortened V by 6 bases and J by 5 bases, and 10 bases separated the two germline ends. The CDR3 length is 12 residues. Here the CDR3 DNA reads TGTGCCAGCTCGGGAGTTGATGAGACCCAGTACTTC. Its translation: CASSGVDETQYF.

The chain has TRBV5-4 and TRBJ2-1; D gene unclear. The CDR3 contains 15 residues. Germline V gene sequence: CDR1 SGHNT, CDR2 YYREEE (reference sequence). V lost 0 bases and J lost 0, with 7 bases in between. CDR3 sequence: CASSLGANSYNEQFF. The CDR3 bases are TGTGCCAGCAGCTTGGGGGCTAACTCCTACAATGAGCAGTTCTTC.

This chain uses TRBV18 with TRBJ2-2, with 10 bases fitting TRBD2. Losses at the gene ends were 2 bases for V and 4 bases for J; bases not matched to a gene: 10. The CDR3 runs 18 residues. Germline V lookup: CDR1 KGHSH, CDR2 LQKENI. The CDR3 DNA reads as TGTGCCAGCTCACCAGCGCTAGCGGGAGCTGGGGGCACCGGGGAGCTGTTTTTT. Residues: CASSPALAGAGGTGELFF.

V usage is TRBV5-1 and J usage is TRBJ2-7; D may be TRBD2 (5 bases). The V end was cut by 0 bases, the J end by 2 bases, with 9 bases between. The germline V gene has CDR1 SGHRS and CDR2 YFSETQ. This CDR3 has 14 residues. The CDR3 reads CASSLEAETYEQYF. CDR3 in DNA: TGCGCCAGCAGCTTGGAAGCGGAAACCTACGAGCAGTACTTC.

This clone has a handful of counts. Other DNA sequences in this sample translate to the same CDR3. This chain uses TRBV9 with TRBJ2-1; the D gene is possibly TRBD2 (5 bases). Germline CDR1 is SGDLS and CDR2 is YYNGEE. Trimming took off 2 bases at V and 4 bases at J, with 7 bases between the two ends. The CDR3 has 13 residues. The CDR3 here is CASSVGSYNEQFF. DNA of the CDR3: TGTGCCAGCAGCGTTGGGAGTTACAATGAGCAGTTCTTC.

The chain recombines TRBV25-1 with TRBJ1-1, with D hard to call. The CDR3 spans 11 residues. Germline-derived CDR1 and CDR2 are MGHDK and SYGVNS. V was cut by 8 bases and J by 1 base, with 5 bases left in between. The CDR3 DNA is TGTGCCAGCTTCGGGAACACTGAAGCTTTCTTT. Translation: CASFGNTEAFF. The full variable domain, completed using reference TRBV25-1 and TRBJ1-1, is EADIYQTPRYLVIGTGKKITLECSQTMGHDKMYWYQQDPGMELHLIHYSYGVNSTEKGDLSSESTVSRIRTEHFPLTLESARPSHTSQYLCASFGNTEAFFGQGTRLTVV.

The CDR3 reads CASSAGLAGVETQYF. The CDR3, as DNA: TGTGCCAGCAGCGCGGGACTAGCGGGAGTAGAGACCCAGTACTTC. The chain employs TRBV7-6 and TRBJ2-5; 14 positions match TRBD2. V lost 5 bases to trimming and J lost 4 bases; unmatched junction nucleotides: 3. The CDR3 runs 15 residues. Germline V gene sequence: CDR1 SGHVS, CDR2 FNYEAQ.

The rearrangement links TRBV5-1 to TRBJ2-1; 7 bases match TRBD1. The germline V gene has CDR1 SGHRS and CDR2 YFSETQ. The CDR3 has 15 residues. With V trimmed by 0 bases and J by 4 bases, 4 bases remained unmatched. The CDR3 DNA is TGCGCCAGCAGCTTGGAACAGGGGCGGTACAATGAGCAGTTCTTC. The encoded protein is CASSLEQGRYNEQFF.

With respect to this clone: A far larger clone is one base from this, pointing to a likely read error. The rearrangement uses TRBV29-1 and TRBJ2-5; 11 positions agree with TRBD2. The DNA end is a closer match to TRBJ2-7, so the J assignment may be wrong. Germline V gene sequence: CDR1 SQVTM, CDR2 ANQGSEA. CDR3 length equals 14 residues. The CDR3 spells CSVALAGGPYEQYF. DNA for the CDR3: TGCAGCGTTGCCCTAGCGGGGGGCCCCTACGAGCAGTACTTC.

This clone was recorded at least ten times. The chain combines TRBV5-1 with TRBJ2-5; D may be TRBD1 (5 bases). The CDR3 covers 13 residues. V dropped 2 bases and J dropped 5 bases, with 10 bases sitting between them. Germline V lookup: CDR1 SGHRS, CDR2 YFSETQ. In DNA, the CDR3 is TGCGCCAGCAGCTTCGGTGGGGCGGAGACCCAGTACTTC. Amino acid sequence: CASSFGGAETQYF.

This chain uses TRBV9 with TRBJ2-1; no definite D call. Per germline, CDR1 SGDLS and CDR2 YYNGEE. The V end lost 0 bases, the J end lost 0 bases, and 4 bases lay between the germline ends. The CDR3 is 14 amino acids. CDR3 region: CASSVAGSYNEQFF. DNA for the CDR3: TGTGCCAGCAGCGTAGCGGGCTCCTACAATGAGCAGTTCTTC.

In DNA, the CDR3 is TGTGCCAGCAGTGCTGGGGGTGATTACAATGAGCAGTTCTTC. Translation gives CASSAGGDYNEQFF. The chain employs TRBV6-1 and TRBJ2-1, with D possibly called TRBD1 or TRBD2 (5 bases each). CDR3 size: 14 residues. V was shortened by 4 bases and J by 4 bases, with 11 bases between the two germline ends. Germline CDR1 is MNHNS and CDR2 is SASEGT.

The rearrangement links TRBV28 to TRBJ2-2, with D maybe TRBD2 (6 bases). V lost 6 bases to trimming and J lost 4 bases, with 12 bases between them. Germline CDR1 MDHEN, CDR2 SYDVKM. The CDR3 consists of 14 residues. CDR3 protein: CASSPGTATGELFF. In DNA, the CDR3 is TGTGCCAGCAGCCCTGGGACTGCCACCGGGGAGCTGTTTTTT.

J is TRBJ1-1 and V is TRBV2, with D uncertain. Germline lookup yields CDR1 SNHLY and CDR2 FYNNEI. Trimming took 4 bases from V and 3 from J, leaving 9 bases between them. The CDR3 contains 13 residues. CDR3 residues: CASSGAGYTEAFF. The CDR3 nucleotides are TGTGCCAGCAGTGGGGCTGGGTACACTGAAGCTTTCTTT.